The rows below give T cell receptor beta chains drawn from one sample of a study of cytomegalovirus exposure and HLA in healthy donors. Produced via immunoSEQ multiplex PCR; TCRdb's table is partial and in-frame only. The sample has around 88,000 clones, roughly 80% seen once; the top ten hold around 7.3%. Material: PBMCs. The origin of the receptors is a man between 45 and 60 years old in good health and CMV-seropositive. The CDR3 runs from the conserved cysteine through the conserved F or W. D genes are given only for firm matches. Clone size appears in some rows only: once, few, many, or a class for an expanded clone.

>TRBV5-6|TRBD1|-|TRBJ1-2
TGTGCCAGCAGCGATGGCCCCACAGGGGTAGGCTATGGCTACACCTTC
CASSDGPTGVGYGYTF
>TRBV12-5|-|-|TRBJ1-6
TGTGCTAGTGGTTTGGACCAGGGTCCCCTCCACTTT
CASGLDQGPLHF
>TRBV5-1|-|once|TRBJ1-1
TGCGCCAGCGGCTTGAGATCAGGGGTGAAAACTGAAGCTTTCTTT
CASGLRSGVKTEAFF
>TRBV4-2|-|-|TRBJ1-4
TGTGCCAGCAGACCTCGTTTAGAGGAAAAACTGTTTTTT
CASRPRLEEKLFF
>TRBV25-1|-|-|TRBJ1-5
TGTGCCAGCACGGGGGGCCTTAATCAGCCCCAGCATTTT
CASTGGLNQPQHF
>TRBV15|-|-|TRBJ1-2
TGTGCCACCAGCAGGATGATGGGACAAGAGTATGGCTACACCTTC
CATSRMMGQEYGYTF
>TRBV18|-|few|TRBJ1-1
TGTGCCAGCTCACCACTCCGGGGGGGCCATGAAGCTTTCTTT
CASSPLRGGHEAFF
>TRBV15|-|-|TRBJ1-5
TGTGCCACCAGCGGGGAGGGAGGATGGGCCCAGCATTTT
CATSGEGGWAQHF
>TRBV4-2|-|-|TRBJ2-3
TGTGCCAGCAGCCAAGATTCGGGACTCGAGCGAGATACGCAGTATTTT
CASSQDSGLERDTQYF
>TRBV6-5|-|-|TRBJ2-7
TGTGCCAGCAGTTACAAGGGAGGGGGGGGAGTGAACGAGCAGTACTTC
CASSYKGGGGVNEQYF
>TRBV19|TRBD2|-|TRBJ2-6
TGTGCCAGTAGCGGGGGGGAGGCTGGGGCCAACGTCCTGACTTTC
CASSGGEAGANVLTF
>TRBV5-6|TRBD1|few|TRBJ1-1
TGTGCCAGCAGCTATGAGGGGGCGGGAGAAGCTTTCTTT
CASSYEGAGEAFF
>TRBV7-2|TRBD1|few|TRBJ2-7
TGTGCCAGCAGGCCTAAGACAGGGTCCGGCGAGCAGTACTTC
CASRPKTGSGEQYF
>TRBV7-2|-|-|TRBJ2-7
TGTGCCAGCAGCTCGGGACTCTCCAGGGACGAGCAGTACTTC
CASSSGLSRDEQYF
>TRBV28|-|-|TRBJ2-4
TGTGCCACCACCCAACCACCCTCCGGGGTCAAAAACATTCAGTACTTC
CATTQPPSGVKNIQYF
>TRBV5-1|TRBD1|-|TRBJ1-2
TGCGCCAGCAGCCCGGACAGGGTTCGTGGCTACCCCTTC
CASSPDRVRGYPF